One and the same sample provided the 11 T cell receptor beta chains below, sequenced in a study of blood T cell repertoires in COVID-19 (dated by TCRdb to the early 2020s). The library was obtained by the immunoSEQ multiplex PCR assay. The table was pulled from immuneACCESS by TCRdb, which kept in-frame rearrangements only. Such tables lose some clones; where checked, under half of the loss comes from unresolved V genes, and the rest has no known cause. A total of 360,000 or so clones appear in this sample, around 86% of them only once. The ten largest clonotypes hold about 4.8% of the sample. The sample was PBMCs or T cells enriched from blood (not recorded which). The receptors shown here come from a woman in her forties or fifties who had recovered from COVID-19.

The chain couples TRBV19 to TRBJ2-1; 12 bases are shared with TRBD2. The junction had 21 bases not matched to a gene; V was cut back by 7 bases and J by 2 bases. The V gene's germline CDR1 is LNHDA and CDR2 SQIVND (reference sequence). The length of the CDR3 is 21 residues. CDR3 in DNA: TGTGCCAGTACCAGACAGGGGCTGGCTAGCGGGAGGGCCGGGGCCTACAATGAGCAGTTCTTC. Translating it yields CASTRQGLASGRAGAYNEQFF. The full variable domain, completed using reference TRBV19 and TRBJ2-1, is DGGITQSPKYLFRKEGQNVTLSCEQNLNHDAMYWYRQDPGQGLRLIYYSQIVNDFQKGDIAEGYSVSREKKESFPLTVTSAQKNPTAFYLCASTRQGLASGRAGAYNEQFFGPGTRLTVL.

The rearrangement links TRBV6-9 to TRBJ2-5; 7 bases line up with TRBD2. CDR3 length: 17 residues. Germline V gene sequence: CDR1 MNHGY, CDR2 SVAAGI. After removal of 8 bases from V and 3 bases from J, the junction contained 18 bases not matched to a gene. This CDR3 reads CASSSRGEGLPEETQYF. CDR3 nucleotides: TGTGCCAGCTCATCCCGGGGGGAGGGGCTACCTGAAGAGACCCAGTACTTC.

The chain carries TRBV2 and TRBJ1-2; the D gene is possibly TRBD1 (6 bases). The germline gives CDR1 SNHLY, CDR2 FYNNEI. The CDR3 runs to 14 residues. Trimming took off 8 bases at V and 2 bases at J, with 15 bases between the two ends. The CDR3 is CASSGGAPNYGYTF. CDR3 nucleotide sequence: TGTGCCAGCTCGGGGGGGGCGCCGAACTATGGCTACACCTTC.

The V gene is TRBV5-1, the J gene TRBJ1-6, with D hard to call. Trimming removed 0 bases from V and 7 bases from J, with 8 bases in between. This CDR3 is built from 14 residues. CDR1 SGHRS and CDR2 YFSETQ come from the germline V gene. The CDR3 nucleotides read TGCGCCAGCAGCTTGGAATCGTCCAATTCACCCCTCCACTTT. It codes for CASSLESSNSPLHF. Complete variable domain (other parts from reference TRBV5-1 and TRBJ1-6): KAGVTQTPRYLIKTRGQQVTLSCSPISGHRSVSWYQQTPGQGLQFLFEYFSETQRNKGNFPGRFSGRQFSNSRSEMNVSTLELGDSALYLCASSLESSNSPLHFGNGTRLTVT.

The gene calls are TRBV7-8 and TRBJ2-5; D may be TRBD1 (6 bases). This CDR3 spans 18 amino acids. V shed 0 bases and J shed 7 bases, with 24 bases lying between them. The germline CDR1 and CDR2 sequences are SGHVS and FQNEAQ. CDR3 sequence reads: CASSLARSGAGVRGTQYF. The CDR3 nucleotides are TGTGCCAGCAGCTTAGCGCGGTCAGGGGCTGGGGTTCGGGGGACCCAGTACTTC.

The chain employs TRBV6-2 or TRBV6-3 and TRBJ2-5; tentative D call: TRBD1 (5 bases). Trimming shortened V by 5 bases and J by 0 bases, and 22 bases separated the two germline ends. The germline V gene has CDR1 MNHEY and CDR2 SVGEGT. CDR3 length: 18 residues. For the CDR3, the DNA is TGTGCCAGCAGTGATTCGGTAGGGGCCTACATTTACCAAGAGACCCAGTACTTC. Translation: CASSDSVGAYIYQETQYF.

This sequence joins TRBV10-3 and TRBJ2-7; the D is unclear. Looked up from germline, CDR1 is ENHRY and CDR2 is SYGVKD. V shed 5 bases and J shed 0 bases, with 17 bases lying between them. CDR3 length: 16 residues. The CDR3, as DNA: TGTGCCATCAGTCCCAGTCAGGTGGTACCCTCCTACGAGCAGTACTTC. Translating it yields CAISPSQVVPSYEQYF.

CDR3 sequence reads: CASSSGGRAFF. The CDR3 bases are TGTGCCAGCAGTTCCGGGGGGAGGGCTTTCTTT. V gene TRBV28 combines with J gene TRBJ1-1, with D possibly TRBD1 on 5 matching bases. This CDR3 comprises 11 residues. Germline lookup yields CDR1 MDHEN and CDR2 SYDVKM. V was trimmed by 4 bases and J by 11 bases, leaving 11 bases between them. Full variable domain (outside the CDR3, taken from reference TRBV28 and TRBJ1-1): DVKVTQSSRYLVKRTGEKVFLECVQDMDHENMFWYRQDPGLGLRLIYFSYDVKMKEKGDIPEGYSVSREKKERFSLILESASTNQTSMYLCASSSGGRAFFGQGTRLTVV.

This clone occurred a few times. V usage is TRBV4-1 and J usage is TRBJ1-3, with D possibly TRBD1 on 5 matching bases. The CDR3 is 18 amino acids. Per germline, CDR1 MGHRA and CDR2 YSYEKL. The V end lost 1 base, the J end lost 3 bases, and 19 bases lay between the germline ends. CDR3 in DNA: TGCGCCAGCAGCCAAGCCTCACCCTGGGACTATAATGGAAACACCATATATTTT. As protein: CASSQASPWDYNGNTIYF.

In this sample, this clone turned up once. The chain links TRBV3-1 (or the pseudogene TRBV3-2) to TRBJ1-2; the D gene is possibly TRBD1 (5 bases). The CDR3 extends over 13 amino acids. V was clipped by 7 bases and J by 6 bases, with 15 bases between them. Germline loops: CDR1 LGHDT, CDR2 YNNKEL (reference sequence). The CDR3 reads CASTLKGFNGYTF. As DNA, the CDR3 is TGTGCCAGCACTTTAAAGGGGTTCAATGGCTACACCTTC.

V is TRBV30 and J is TRBJ1-1, with D tentatively TRBD1 (6 bases). The CDR3 covers 13 residues. Germline CDR1 and CDR2: GTSNPN and SVGIG (reference sequence). V lost 3 bases and J lost 0, with 8 bases in between. The DNA of the CDR3 is TGTGCCTGGAGCGGACAGATGAACACTGAAGCTTTCTTT. This encodes CAWSGQMNTEAFF.